Listed below are T cell receptor beta chains from one sample, sequenced in a study of T cell repertoires in ileal Crohn's disease. The assay was immunoSEQ multiplex PCR, and TCRdb's table has in-frame clones only and misses some. Here the sample spans some 20,000 clones, 72% being singletons. Source material: ileal tissue. Receptors were obtained from an adult with Crohn's disease. Both conserved end residues are part of each CDR3. Size is stated for part of the rows, as once, few or many counts, or as a class when the clone is expanded.

length: 13; V: TRBV4-2; J: TRBJ1-4; size: .; CDR3: CASKGRANEKLFF
length: 14; V: TRBV29-1; J: TRBJ2-5; size: .; CDR3: CSVDQTAEQETQYF
length: 16; V: TRBV5-6; J: TRBJ2-2; size: .; CDR3: CASTALREKLRGELFF
length: 15; V: TRBV5-6; J: TRBJ2-7; size: once; CDR3: CASSLTGTGIYEQYF
length: 14; V: TRBV2; J: TRBJ2-7; size: .; CDR3: CASSETGGGYEQYF
length: 17; V: TRBV4-2; J: TRBJ2-7; size: .; CDR3: CASSPRTSGRAPREQYF
length: 15; V: TRBV5-3; J: TRBJ2-7; size: .; CDR3: CARSPVPVLGYEQYF
length: 12; V: TRBV6-5; J: TRBJ2-7; size: .; CDR3: CASSKQGDEQYF
length: 14; V: TRBV6-6; J: TRBJ1-1; size: .; CDR3: CASSYAAMNTEAFF
length: 12; V: TRBV9; J: TRBJ2-7; size: .; CDR3: CASSVEGDEQYF
length: 14; V: TRBV6-6; J: TRBJ1-2; size: few; CDR3: CASREQGQGGGYTF
length: 12; V: TRBV4-1; J: TRBJ2-1; size: .; CDR3: CASSRSGTVQFF
length: 15; V: TRBV7-8; J: TRBJ1-5; size: .; CDR3: CASSSRTGHNQPQHF
length: 15; V: TRBV29-1; J: TRBJ2-3; size: few; CDR3: CSVEVGRAGTDTQYF
length: 14; V: TRBV11-2; J: TRBJ1-1; size: .; CDR3: CASSRGGTGTEAFF
length: 13; V: TRBV5-1; J: TRBJ1-2; size: .; CDR3: CASSFEGAVGYTF
length: 14; V: TRBV5-4; J: TRBJ2-3; size: .; CDR3: CASSSGLSTDTQYF
length: 14; V: TRBV30; J: TRBJ1-6; size: .; CDR3: CAWSRDRGSSPLHF
length: 18; V: TRBV7-9; J: TRBJ2-1; size: .; CDR3: CASSIPLRLAGFGNEQFF
length: 17; V: TRBV7-9; J: TRBJ1-3; size: medium-sized; CDR3: CASSLAGAGPSGNTIYF
length: 13; V: TRBV6-5; J: TRBJ1-5; size: .; CDR3: CASSYSPDQPQHF
length: 15; V: TRBV9; J: TRBJ2-5; size: .; CDR3: CASSVSGTGQETQYF
length: 14; V: TRBV5-1; J: TRBJ2-7; size: .; CDR3: CASSITGLLYEQYF
length: 15; V: TRBV18; J: TRBJ2-5; size: .; CDR3: CASSPDRGTQETQYF
length: 16; V: TRBV4-2; J: TRBJ2-1; size: .; CDR3: CASSHLAGDSYNEQFF
length: 13; V: TRBV29-1; J: TRBJ2-7; size: once; CDR3: CSAFGTGSHEQYF
length: 14; V: TRBV15; J: TRBJ2-5; size: once; CDR3: CATSGVAPYGAQYF
length: 17; V: TRBV30; J: TRBJ2-7; size: .; CDR3: CAWSVRGGTEITYEQYF
length: 13; V: TRBV18; J: TRBJ1-1; size: once; CDR3: CASSPQGNTEAFF
length: 15; V: TRBV6-1; J: TRBJ1-5; size: .; CDR3: CASSESAGNYQPQHF
length: 12; V: TRBV12-5; J: TRBJ2-3; size: once; CDR3: CAREASTDTQYF
length: 14; V: TRBV14; J: TRBJ2-3; size: .; CDR3: CASSQGGHTDTQYF
length: 17; V: TRBV27; J: TRBJ1-6; size: .; CDR3: CASSSLTGGPGKLTLHF
length: 14; V: TRBV9; J: TRBJ2-7; size: .; CDR3: CASSARAGVGEQYF
length: 15; V: TRBV4-1; J: TRBJ2-7; size: .; CDR3: CASSQARVGGREQYF
length: 13; V: TRBV10-2; J: TRBJ2-2; size: once; CDR3: CASAGLAAGELFF
length: 15; V: TRBV2; J: TRBJ1-6; size: .; CDR3: CASSREDISSSPLHF
length: 15; V: TRBV11-3; J: TRBJ2-1; size: .; CDR3: CASSLGLAGAAEQFF
length: 15; V: TRBV11-2; J: TRBJ2-1; size: .; CDR3: CASSLDRTGGNEQFF
length: 14; V: TRBV27; J: TRBJ1-2; size: few; CDR3: CASSSSLQPYGYTF
length: 13; V: TRBV10-2; J: TRBJ1-6; size: .; CDR3: CASHFDFTSPLHF
length: 14; V: TRBV6-5; J: TRBJ1-2; size: .; CDR3: CASSYSSGNYGYTF
length: 16; V: TRBV19; J: TRBJ2-5; size: .; CDR3: CASSMITVNSQETQYF
length: 14; V: TRBV5-6; J: TRBJ2-7; size: .; CDR3: CASSRRGGTYEQYF
length: 16; V: TRBV19; J: TRBJ2-3; size: once; CDR3: CASSKKAGRATDTQYF
length: 16; V: TRBV7-8; J: TRBJ2-1; size: few; CDR3: CASSLHSTESLNEQFF
length: 13; V: TRBV30; J: TRBJ1-2; size: few; CDR3: CAWSTGGSYGYTF
length: 14; V: TRBV29-1; J: TRBJ2-5; size: few; CDR3: CSVVKQGSQETQYF
length: 15; V: TRBV4-1; J: TRBJ1-6; size: .; CDR3: CASSQEQGDNSPLHF
length: 14; V: TRBV2; J: TRBJ1-1; size: .; CDR3: CASRDRGGNTEAFF
length: 11; V: TRBV2; J: TRBJ2-1; size: .; CDR3: CASSELLGQFF